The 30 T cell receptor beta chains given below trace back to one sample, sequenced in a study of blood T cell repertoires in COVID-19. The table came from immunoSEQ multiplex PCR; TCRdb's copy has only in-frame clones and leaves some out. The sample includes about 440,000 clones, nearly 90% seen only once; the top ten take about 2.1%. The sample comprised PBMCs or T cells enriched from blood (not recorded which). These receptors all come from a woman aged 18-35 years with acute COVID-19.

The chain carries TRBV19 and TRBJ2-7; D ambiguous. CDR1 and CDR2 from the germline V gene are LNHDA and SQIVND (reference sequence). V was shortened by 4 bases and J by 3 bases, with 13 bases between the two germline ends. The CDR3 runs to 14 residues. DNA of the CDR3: TGTGCCAGTAGTAAGTACGCGGTTAACTACGAGCAGTACTTC. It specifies CASSKYAVNYEQYF.

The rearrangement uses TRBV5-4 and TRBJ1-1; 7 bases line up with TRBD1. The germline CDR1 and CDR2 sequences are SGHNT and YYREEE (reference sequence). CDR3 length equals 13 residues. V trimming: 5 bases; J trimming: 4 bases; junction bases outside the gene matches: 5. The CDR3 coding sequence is TGTGCCAGCAGGGAAGACAGGGCCACTGAAGCTTTCTTT. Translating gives CASREDRATEAFF.

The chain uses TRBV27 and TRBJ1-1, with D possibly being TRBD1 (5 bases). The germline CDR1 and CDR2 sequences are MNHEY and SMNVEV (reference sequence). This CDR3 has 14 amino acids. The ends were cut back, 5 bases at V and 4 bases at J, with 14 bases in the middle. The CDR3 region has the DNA TGTGCCAGCAGTACGACTCTTAGGGGCACTGAAGCTTTCTTT. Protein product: CASSTTLRGTEAFF.

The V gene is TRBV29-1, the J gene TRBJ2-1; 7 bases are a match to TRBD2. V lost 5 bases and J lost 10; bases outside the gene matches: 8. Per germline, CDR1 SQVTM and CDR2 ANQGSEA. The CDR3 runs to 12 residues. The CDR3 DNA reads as TGCAGCGTTTTTTCTAGCGGAGAGGAGCAGTTCTTC. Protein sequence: CSVFSSGEEQFF.

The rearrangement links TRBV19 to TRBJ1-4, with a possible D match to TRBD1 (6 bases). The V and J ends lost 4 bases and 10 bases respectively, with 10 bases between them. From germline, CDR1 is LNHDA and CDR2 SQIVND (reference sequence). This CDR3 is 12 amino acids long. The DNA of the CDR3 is TGTGCCAGTAGTACCTTGGACAGAAAACTGTTTTTT. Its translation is CASSTLDRKLFF.

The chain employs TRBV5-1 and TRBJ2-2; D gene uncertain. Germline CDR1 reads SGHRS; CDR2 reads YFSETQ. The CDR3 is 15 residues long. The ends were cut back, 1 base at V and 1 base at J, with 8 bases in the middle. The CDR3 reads CASSLWLVNTGELFF. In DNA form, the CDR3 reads TGCGCCAGCAGCTTGTGGCTAGTGAACACCGGGGAGCTGTTTTTT.

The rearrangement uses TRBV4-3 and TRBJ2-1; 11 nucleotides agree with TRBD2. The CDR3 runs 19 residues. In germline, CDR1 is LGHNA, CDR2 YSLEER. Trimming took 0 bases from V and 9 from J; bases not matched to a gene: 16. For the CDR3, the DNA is TGCGCCAGCAGCCAAGAAACGCTTAGCGGGAGGGCCAATCGTGGTGAGCAGTTCTTC. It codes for CASSQETLSGRANRGEQFF.

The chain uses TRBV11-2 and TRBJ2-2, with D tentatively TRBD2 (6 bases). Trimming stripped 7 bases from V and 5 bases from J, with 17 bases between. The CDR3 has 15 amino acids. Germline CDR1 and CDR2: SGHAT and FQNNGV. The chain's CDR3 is CASNPPSRGTGELFF. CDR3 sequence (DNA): TGTGCCAGCAATCCCCCCAGTCGGGGGACCGGGGAGCTGTTTTTT.

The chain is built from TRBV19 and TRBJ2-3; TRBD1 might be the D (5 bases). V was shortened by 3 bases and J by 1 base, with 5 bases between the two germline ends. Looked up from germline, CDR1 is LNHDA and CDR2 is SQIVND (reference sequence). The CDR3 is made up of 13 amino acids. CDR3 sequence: CASSMGRTDTQYF. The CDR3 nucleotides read TGTGCCAGTAGTATGGGGCGCACAGATACGCAGTATTTT. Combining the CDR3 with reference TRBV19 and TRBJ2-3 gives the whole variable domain DGGITQSPKYLFRKEGQNVTLSCEQNLNHDAMYWYRQDPGQGLRLIYYSQIVNDFQKGDIAEGYSVSREKKESFPLTVTSAQKNPTAFYLCASSMGRTDTQYFGPGTRLTVL.

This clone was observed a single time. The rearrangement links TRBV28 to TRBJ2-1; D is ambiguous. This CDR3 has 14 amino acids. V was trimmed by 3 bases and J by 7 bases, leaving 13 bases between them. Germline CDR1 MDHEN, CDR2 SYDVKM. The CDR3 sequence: CASSFAPQANEQFF. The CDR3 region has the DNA TGTGCCAGCAGTTTTGCCCCCCAAGCAAATGAGCAGTTCTTC.

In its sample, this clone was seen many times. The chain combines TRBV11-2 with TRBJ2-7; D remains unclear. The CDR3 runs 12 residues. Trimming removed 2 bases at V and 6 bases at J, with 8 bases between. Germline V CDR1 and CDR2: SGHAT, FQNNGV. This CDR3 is CASSLSHSEQYF. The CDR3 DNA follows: TGTGCCAGCAGCTTATCCCATAGCGAGCAGTACTTC.

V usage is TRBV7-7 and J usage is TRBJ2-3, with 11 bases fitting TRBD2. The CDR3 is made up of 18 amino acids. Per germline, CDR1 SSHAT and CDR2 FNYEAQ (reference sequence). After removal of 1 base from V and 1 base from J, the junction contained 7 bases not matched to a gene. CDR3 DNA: TGTGCCAGCAGCTTAGGGGGACTAGCGGCAATCGGCACAGATACGCAGTATTTT. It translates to CASSLGGLAAIGTDTQYF.

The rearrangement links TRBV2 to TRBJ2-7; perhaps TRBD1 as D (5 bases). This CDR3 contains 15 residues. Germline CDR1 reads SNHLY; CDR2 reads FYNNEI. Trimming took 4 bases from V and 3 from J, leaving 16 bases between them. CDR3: CASSGTIQGFYEQYF. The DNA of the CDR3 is TGTGCCAGCAGTGGAACTATTCAGGGTTTCTACGAGCAGTACTTC.

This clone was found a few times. CDR3 region: CASSAQGTHYEQYF. The CDR3 bases are TGTGCCAGCAGCGCACAGGGGACCCATTACGAGCAGTACTTC. The V and J genes are TRBV9 and TRBJ2-7; 7 bases are a match to TRBD1. Trimming cost V 3 bases and J 4 bases; bases outside gene matches: 7. The CDR3 has 14 residues. Per the germline V gene, CDR1 is SGDLS and CDR2 is YYNGEE. The complete variable domain, with remaining parts taken from reference TRBV9 and TRBJ2-7, reads DSGVTQTPKHLITATGQRVTLRCSPRSGDLSVYWYQQSLDQGLQFLIQYYNGEERAKGNILERFSAQQFPDLHSELNLSSLELGDSALYFCASSAQGTHYEQYFGPGTRLTVT.

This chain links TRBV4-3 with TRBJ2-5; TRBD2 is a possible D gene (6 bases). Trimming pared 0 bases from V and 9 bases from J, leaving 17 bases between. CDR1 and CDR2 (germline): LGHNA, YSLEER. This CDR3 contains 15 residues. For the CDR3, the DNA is TGCGCCAGCAGCCAAGAAGTTACGGGAGCTAGGGCCCAGTACTTC. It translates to CASSQEVTGARAQYF.

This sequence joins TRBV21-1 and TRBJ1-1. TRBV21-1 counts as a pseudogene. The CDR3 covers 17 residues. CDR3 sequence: CASTHRFRVEANTEAFF. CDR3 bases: TGTGCCAGCACCCATCGATTCCGGGTTGAAGCGAACACTGAAGCTTTCTTT.

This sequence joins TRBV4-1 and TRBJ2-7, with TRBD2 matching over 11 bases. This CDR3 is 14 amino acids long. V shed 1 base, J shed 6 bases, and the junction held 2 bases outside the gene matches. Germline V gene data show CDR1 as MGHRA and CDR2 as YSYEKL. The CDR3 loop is CASSQGLAGREQYF. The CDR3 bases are TGCGCCAGCAGCCAAGGACTAGCGGGACGCGAGCAGTACTTC.

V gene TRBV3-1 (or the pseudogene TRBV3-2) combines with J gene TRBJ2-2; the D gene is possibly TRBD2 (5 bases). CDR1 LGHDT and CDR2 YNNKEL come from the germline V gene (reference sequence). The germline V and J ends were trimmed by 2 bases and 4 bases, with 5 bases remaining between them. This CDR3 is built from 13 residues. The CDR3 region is CASSQTSTGELFF. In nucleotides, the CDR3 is TGTGCCAGCAGCCAAACTAGCACCGGGGAGCTGTTTTTT.

The CDR3 coding sequence is TGTGCCAGCAGCCAAGATTGGTCTAGCGGGAACAGGGATGAGCAGTTCTTC. Amino acid sequence: CASSQDWSSGNRDEQFF. The rearrangement links TRBV3-1 (or the pseudogene TRBV3-2) to TRBJ2-1; TRBD2 aligns across 9 bases. After removal of 0 bases from V and 8 bases from J, the junction contained 11 bases not matched to a gene. Germline V gene lookup returns CDR1 LGHDT and CDR2 YNNKEL (reference sequence). The CDR3 is made up of 17 amino acids.

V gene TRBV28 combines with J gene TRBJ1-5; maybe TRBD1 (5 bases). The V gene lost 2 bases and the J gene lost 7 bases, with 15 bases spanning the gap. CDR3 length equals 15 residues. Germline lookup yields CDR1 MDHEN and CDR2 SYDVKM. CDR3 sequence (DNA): TGTGCCAGCAGTTTAAATTCACAGGTGAGGCAGCCCCAGCATTTT. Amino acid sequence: CASSLNSQVRQPQHF.

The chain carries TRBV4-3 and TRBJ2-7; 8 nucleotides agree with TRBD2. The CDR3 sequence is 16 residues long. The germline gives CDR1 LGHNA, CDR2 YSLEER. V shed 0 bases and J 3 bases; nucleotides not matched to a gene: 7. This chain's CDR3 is CASSQELTSGRYEQYF. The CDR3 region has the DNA TGCGCCAGCAGCCAAGAACTAACTAGCGGACGCTACGAGCAGTACTTC.

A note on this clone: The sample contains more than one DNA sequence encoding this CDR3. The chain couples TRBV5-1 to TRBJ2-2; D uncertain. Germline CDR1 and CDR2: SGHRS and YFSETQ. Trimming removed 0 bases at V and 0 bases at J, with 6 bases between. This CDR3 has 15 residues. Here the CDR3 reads CASSLAAANTGELFF. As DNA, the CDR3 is TGCGCCAGCAGCTTGGCCGCAGCGAACACCGGGGAGCTGTTTTTT.

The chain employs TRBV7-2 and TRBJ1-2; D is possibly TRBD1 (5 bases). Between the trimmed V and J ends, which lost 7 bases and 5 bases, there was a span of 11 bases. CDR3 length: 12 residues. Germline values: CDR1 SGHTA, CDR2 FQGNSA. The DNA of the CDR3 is TGTGCCAGCACCTTGTCAGGGTATGGCTACACCTTC. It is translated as CASTLSGYGYTF.

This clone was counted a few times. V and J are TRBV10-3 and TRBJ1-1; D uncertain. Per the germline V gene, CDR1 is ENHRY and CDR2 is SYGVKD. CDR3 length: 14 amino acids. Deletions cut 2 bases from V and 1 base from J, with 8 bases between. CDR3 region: CAISEIDWNTEAFF. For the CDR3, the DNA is TGTGCCATCAGTGAGATAGACTGGAACACTGAAGCTTTCTTT.

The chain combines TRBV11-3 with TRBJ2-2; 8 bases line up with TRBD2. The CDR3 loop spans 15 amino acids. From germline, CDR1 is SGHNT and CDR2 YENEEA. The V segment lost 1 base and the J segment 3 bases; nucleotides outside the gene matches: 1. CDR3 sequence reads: CASSLGGRYTGELFF. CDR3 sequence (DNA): TGTGCCAGCAGCTTAGGCGGGAGGTACACCGGGGAGCTGTTTTTT.

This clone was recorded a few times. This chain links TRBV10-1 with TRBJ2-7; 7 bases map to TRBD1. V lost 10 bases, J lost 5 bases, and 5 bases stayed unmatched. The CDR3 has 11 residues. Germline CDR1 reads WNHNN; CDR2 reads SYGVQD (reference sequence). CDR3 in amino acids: CATHRGHEQYF. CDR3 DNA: TGCGCCACCCACAGGGGCCACGAGCAGTACTTC.

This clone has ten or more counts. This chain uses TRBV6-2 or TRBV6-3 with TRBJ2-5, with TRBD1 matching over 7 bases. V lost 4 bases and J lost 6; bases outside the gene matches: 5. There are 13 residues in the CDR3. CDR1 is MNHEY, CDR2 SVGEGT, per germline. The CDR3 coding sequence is TGTGCCAGCAGTTCCGACAGGGAACAGACCCAGTACTTC. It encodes CASSSDREQTQYF.

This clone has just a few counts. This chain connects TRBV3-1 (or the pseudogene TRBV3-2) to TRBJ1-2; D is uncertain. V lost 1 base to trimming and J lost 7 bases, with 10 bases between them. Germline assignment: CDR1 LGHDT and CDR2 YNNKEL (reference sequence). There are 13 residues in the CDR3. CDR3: CASSQVSGFGYTF. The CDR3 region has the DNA TGTGCCAGCAGCCAAGTGTCCGGGTTTGGCTACACCTTC.

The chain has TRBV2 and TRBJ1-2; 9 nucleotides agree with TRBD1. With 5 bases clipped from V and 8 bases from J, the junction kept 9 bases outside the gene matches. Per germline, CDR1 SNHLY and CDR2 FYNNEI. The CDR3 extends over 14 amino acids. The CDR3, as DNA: TGTGCCAGCAGTTCACAGGGGGCGCAGGGGGGCTACACCTTC. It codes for CASSSQGAQGGYTF.

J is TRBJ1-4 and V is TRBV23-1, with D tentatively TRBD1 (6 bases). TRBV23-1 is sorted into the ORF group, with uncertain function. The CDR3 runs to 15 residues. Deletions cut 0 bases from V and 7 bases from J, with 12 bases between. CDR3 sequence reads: CASSQSPRGGEKLFF. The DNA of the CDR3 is TGCGCCAGCAGTCAATCCCCCAGAGGGGGTGAAAAACTGTTTTTT.